The T cell receptor beta chain described here comes from a study of naive and memory T cell subsets. General study results and limits: Over 90% of naive TCR sequences appeared only once after error correction, unlike memory subsets.

An equimolar mix of two oligonucleotides served as the beta constant-region primer for TRBC1 and TRBC2. TCRdb processed the UMI-ligation and nested PCR reads anew with MiXCR; each CDR3 protein has one entry. The table has tens of thousands of distinct CDR3 sequences, 10% to 15% seen once. CMV status came from CD4+ T cell IFNgamma after overnight CMV lysate stimulation of fresh PBMCs. V was pared by 4 bases and J by 6 bases, with 13 bases between. Germline V CDR1 and CDR2: SQVTM, ANQGSEA. This CDR3 contains 12 residues. On this clonotype itself: Its antigen is unknown.

This sequence was found in a human donor in good health. The specimen sequenced was effector memory CD4+ T cells from blood. Indicated subset: effector memory, CD45RA- CD27-. The chain is built from TRBV29-1 and TRBJ2-7; D unresolved. The CDR3 region is CSVAPNESEQYF. As DNA, the CDR3 is TGCAGCGTTGCCCCAAATGAATCCGAGCAGTACTTC.